The source of this T cell receptor beta chain is a study of identical twins. Study-wide findings and caveats: Reduced insertions were recorded for abundant cord blood beta clonotypes, with no such pattern in memory repertoires. Twins' excess sharing was less marked for out-of-frame beta sequences.

The CDR3 extends over 14 amino acids. Germline assignment: CDR1 DFQATT and CDR2 SNEGSKA (reference sequence). Trimming took 3 bases from V and 7 from J; bases not matched to a gene: 6. A universal primer site was incorporated via template switching, and the cDNA contained unique molecular identifiers. TCRdb re-called the 5' RACE reads through MiXCR, storing one row per CDR3 protein. This table holds around 650,000 distinct CDR3 sequences, around 7.4% found once. This clonotype was seen only a few times. Its antigen remains unknown. These data are also associated with another study on yellow fever vaccine responses in identical twins.

The chain uses TRBV20-1 and TRBJ2-1, with 10 positions matching TRBD2. The source material was PBMCs. This clonotype was sampled from a woman younger than 35 in good health. The CDR3 region has the DNA TGCAGTGCTAGTCCAGCTAGCGGGAGAAATGAGCAGTTCTTC. This codes for CSASPASGRNEQFF.